This TCR beta chain appears in the sequencing data of a study of human T cells and chemical hapten exposure. Study-level background: After 6 days, upper back 0.01% DPC patch tests were scored.

The study used a library that attached unique molecular identifiers to individual cDNA molecules. Via MiXCR, TCRdb re-called the RACE reads, giving one row per CDR3 protein. The top ten hold about 6.7% of the sample, which has some 170,000 distinct CDR3 sequences, more than 20% seen once. Time point described: patch test 1, 2 weeks after DPC sensitization. Treatment denoted: therapeutic diphenylcyclopropenone sensitization with weekly scalp DPC. The study extracted total RNA from unfractionated whole blood. The specimen was whole blood, collected in connection with sensitization to the hapten diphenylcyclopropenone (DPC). This TCR was recovered from a woman between 45 and 60 years old with alopecia areata. Some clones in this sample may be carry-over from other donors' samples.

In DNA form, the CDR3 reads TGTGCCAGCAGTCCTAGGACAGGGGACCCCTATGGCTACACCTTC. Translated, it gives CASSPRTGDPYGYTF. The chain is built from TRBV2 and TRBJ1-2; 9 bases are shared with TRBD1. The CDR3 extends over 15 amino acids. Looked up from germline, CDR1 is SNHLY and CDR2 is FYNNEI. The trim removed 5 bases at V and 4 bases at J, leaving 8 bases unmatched.